The text below deals with one TCR beta chain. Antigen unknown. The sorting of each CD8+ T cell subset was done in triplicate, at 250,000 to 300,000 cells each. CDR3 size: 13 residues. The germline CDR1 and CDR2 sequences are DFQATT and SNEGSKA (reference sequence). The TRB libraries of cDNA were built by UMI-labeled 5' RACE. TCRdb reprocessed the 5' RACE reads and keeps a single row for each CDR3 protein, giving no DNA. Recorded here are approximately 52,000 distinct CDR3 sequences; the top ten clones represent approximately 22%. The data belong to a study of CXCR3-negative and CXCR3-positive naive CD8 T cells. Findings of the study overall: The study found that naive CXCR3-negative and CXCR3-positive cells shared TRBV-TRBJ usage, while memory cells differed. Both naive subsets showed comparably high diversity, and memory CD8+ cells showed much lower diversity.

This clonotype was sampled from a human donor in good health. Some clones in this sample may be carry-over from other donors' samples. Specimen: memory CD8+ T cells from blood. The chain links TRBV20-1 to TRBJ1-1; TCRdb outputs TRBD1, but without DNA this stays unchecked. CDR3 loop: CSARDQGDTEAFF.